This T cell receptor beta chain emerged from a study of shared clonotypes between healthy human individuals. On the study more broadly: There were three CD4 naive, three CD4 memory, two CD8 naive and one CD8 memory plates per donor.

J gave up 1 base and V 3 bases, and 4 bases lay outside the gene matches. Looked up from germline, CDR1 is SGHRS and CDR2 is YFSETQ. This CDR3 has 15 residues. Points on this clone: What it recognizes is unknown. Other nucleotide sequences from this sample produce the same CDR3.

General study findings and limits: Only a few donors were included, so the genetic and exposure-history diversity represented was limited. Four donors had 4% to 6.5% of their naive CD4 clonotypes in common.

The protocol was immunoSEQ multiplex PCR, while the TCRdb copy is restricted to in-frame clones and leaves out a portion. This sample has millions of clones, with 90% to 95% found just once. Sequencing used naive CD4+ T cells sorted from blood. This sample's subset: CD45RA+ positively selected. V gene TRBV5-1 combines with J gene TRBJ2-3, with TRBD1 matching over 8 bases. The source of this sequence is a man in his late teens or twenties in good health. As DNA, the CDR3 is TGCGCCAGCAGCTCGACAGGGGTTGGCACAGATACGCAGTATTTT. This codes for CASSSTGVGTDTQYF. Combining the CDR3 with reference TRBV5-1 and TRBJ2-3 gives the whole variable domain KAGVTQTPRYLIKTRGQQVTLSCSPISGHRSVSWYQQTPGQGLQFLFEYFSETQRNKGNFPGRFSGRQFSNSRSEMNVSTLELGDSALYLCASSSTGVGTDTQYFGPGTRLTVL.